Shown below are 21 T cell receptor beta chains from a single sample sequenced in a study of T cells in narcolepsy. The repertoire was sequenced with immunoSEQ multiplex PCR; TCRdb's copy has only in-frame clones and lacks some. The table records roughly 38,000 clones, roughly 84% of them present only once. Sequenced sample: CD45RA- memory CD4+ T cells from PBMCs. Every receptor here comes from a human donor with narcolepsy.

The chain has TRBV5-8 and TRBJ1-1; maybe TRBD1 (6 bases). V dropped 0 bases and J dropped 1 base, with 16 bases sitting between them. Germline V lookup: CDR1 SGHTS, CDR2 YDEGEE. The CDR3 consists of 17 residues. The CDR3 protein is CASSLAQYRESNTEAFF. DNA of the CDR3: TGTGCCAGCAGCTTGGCTCAATACAGGGAATCGAACACTGAAGCTTTCTTT.

This clone occurred once. The chain couples TRBV9 to TRBJ1-3, with 8 bases identical to TRBD1. CDR1 and CDR2 from the germline V gene are SGDLS and YYNGEE. J was trimmed by 2 bases and V by 3 bases; bases with no gene match: 1. The CDR3 totals 14 residues. The CDR3 here is CASSEQGAGNTIYF. Written as DNA, the CDR3 is TGTGCCAGCAGCGAACAGGGGGCTGGAAACACCATATATTTT. The full variable domain, in which reference TRBV9 and TRBJ1-3 provide the parts outside the CDR3, is DSGVTQTPKHLITATGQRVTLRCSPRSGDLSVYWYQQSLDQGLQFLIQYYNGEERAKGNILERFSAQQFPDLHSELNLSSLELGDSALYFCASSEQGAGNTIYFGEGSWLTVV.

The chain uses TRBV5-1 and TRBJ1-1; D perhaps matches TRBD1 (5 bases). Germline CDR1 SGHRS, CDR2 YFSETQ. The CDR3 is made up of 18 amino acids. The V gene lost 0 bases and the J gene lost 3 bases, with 21 bases spanning the gap. CDR3 DNA sequence: TGCGCCAGCAGCTTGGCCAGCAGCCCAACAGGCCTACACACTGAAGCTTTCTTT. It encodes CASSLASSPTGLHTEAFF.

The chain couples TRBV4-3 to TRBJ2-2; 12 bases are shared with TRBD1. Germline trimming cut 4 bases from V and 7 bases from J; bases unmatched to any gene: 7. CDR1 is LGHNA and CDR2 is YSLEER in the germline V gene. This CDR3 spans 16 amino acids. This chain's CDR3 is CASSRIGTGGLGELFF. CDR3 DNA sequence: TGCGCCAGCAGCCGCATCGGGACAGGGGGCCTCGGGGAGCTGTTTTTT.

This chain links TRBV6-6 with TRBJ2-7; D assignment may be TRBD1 or TRBD2 (5 bases each). The germline V gene has CDR1 MNHNY and CDR2 SVGAGI (reference sequence). The CDR3 totals 14 residues. Trimming removed 7 bases from V and 0 bases from J, with 13 bases in between. The CDR3 reads CASTDYGGSYEQYF. The CDR3 DNA follows: TGTGCCAGCACCGACTATGGGGGCTCCTACGAGCAGTACTTC.

This clone was seen a single time. V gene TRBV6-1 combines with J gene TRBJ1-1; TRBD1 matches 10 bases. This CDR3 has 14 amino acids. Losses at the gene ends were 4 bases for V and 3 bases for J; bases not matched to a gene: 2. CDR1 is MNHNS and CDR2 is SASEGT in the germline V gene. Here the CDR3 DNA reads TGTGCCAGCAGTGCGGACAGGGGGGACACTGAAGCTTTCTTT. It specifies CASSADRGDTEAFF.

The chain recombines TRBV5-6 with TRBJ1-6, with TRBD1 as a possible D gene (5 bases). The CDR3 has 14 amino acids. Deletions cut 1 base from V and 10 bases from J, with 12 bases between. Germline values: CDR1 SGHDT, CDR2 YYEEEE. In nucleotides, the CDR3 is TGTGCCAGCAGCTTGAGGAGGGGAGGGTCACCCCTCCACTTT. Its translation is CASSLRRGGSPLHF.

This chain links TRBV19 with TRBJ1-4, with 9 bases lining up with TRBD1. The germline V gene encodes CDR1 LNHDA and CDR2 SQIVND (reference sequence). Unmatched junction bases numbered 3, after V lost 4 bases and J lost 3 bases. CDR3 size: 15 residues. The CDR3 loop reads CASSSRDRANEKLFF. The DNA of the CDR3 is TGTGCCAGTAGTAGCCGGGACAGGGCTAATGAAAAACTGTTTTTT. Complete variable domain (other parts from reference TRBV19 and TRBJ1-4): DGGITQSPKYLFRKEGQNVTLSCEQNLNHDAMYWYRQDPGQGLRLIYYSQIVNDFQKGDIAEGYSVSREKKESFPLTVTSAQKNPTAFYLCASSSRDRANEKLFFGSGTQLSVL.

This chain uses TRBV7-2 with TRBJ2-7, with 8 positions matching TRBD2. CDR1 is SGHTA and CDR2 is FQGNSA in the germline V gene. After removal of 4 bases from V and 3 bases from J, the junction contained 11 bases not matched to a gene. The CDR3 is 16 residues long. The CDR3 DNA follows: TGTGCCAGCAGCTCCGCGGGGAGCGGGGGCCTCTACGAGCAGTACTTC. Its protein is CASSSAGSGGLYEQYF.

The J gene is TRBJ1-6, the V gene TRBV18, with TRBD1 matching over 7 bases. Germline lookup yields CDR1 KGHSH and CDR2 LQKENI. This CDR3 spans 17 amino acids. Trimming cost V 2 bases and J 11 bases; bases outside gene matches: 15. As DNA, the CDR3 is TGTGCCAGCTCACCAAAAACAGTGGGCAGGGGGTTCACACCCCTCCACTTT. It yields the protein CASSPKTVGRGFTPLHF.

The chain has TRBV9 and TRBJ2-7; TRBD2 is a possible D gene (5 bases). This CDR3 is 16 amino acids long. V was cut by 0 bases and J by 3 bases, with 16 bases left in between. Germline CDR1 is SGDLS and CDR2 is YYNGEE. The CDR3 DNA sequence: TGTGCCAGCAGCGTAGGGGCTGGCGGACTGAGCTACGAGCAGTACTTC. Its protein is CASSVGAGGLSYEQYF.

The chain joins TRBV5-6 to TRBJ1-5; TRBD1 is a possible D gene (5 bases). The CDR3 runs 17 residues. Germline CDR1 and CDR2: SGHDT and YYEEEE. Between the trimmed V and J ends, which lost 2 bases and 0 bases, there was a span of 15 bases. CDR3: CASSFWRTGISNQPQHF. As DNA, the CDR3 is TGTGCCAGCAGCTTTTGGAGAACAGGCATTAGCAATCAGCCCCAGCATTTT.

This chain uses TRBV15 with TRBJ2-5, with unresolved D. The germline CDR1 and CDR2 sequences are LNHNV and YYDKDF (reference sequence). The CDR3 is 12 residues long. With 7 bases removed from V and 2 bases from J, the gap between germline ends came to 8 bases. CDR3 amino acids: CATNSRQETQYF. In DNA form, the CDR3 reads TGTGCCACCAATTCCAGGCAAGAGACCCAGTACTTC.

The count of this clone is one. The chain links TRBV5-4 to TRBJ1-2, with 9 positions matching TRBD1. J gave up 3 bases and V 7 bases, and 7 bases lay outside the gene matches. The CDR3 has 14 amino acids. Germline CDR1 is SGHNT and CDR2 is YYREEE (reference sequence). The CDR3 spells CASAPRQGDYGYTF. The CDR3, as DNA: TGTGCCAGCGCTCCCCGACAGGGGGACTATGGCTACACCTTC.

CDR3 nucleotides: TGTGCCAGCAGCCGGGACAGTAACACTGAAGCTTTCTTT. Its translation is CASSRDSNTEAFF. The chain employs TRBV5-4 and TRBJ1-1; 7 nucleotides agree with TRBD1. The CDR3 has 13 amino acids. Trimming cost V 4 bases and J 2 bases; bases outside gene matches: 2. The germline V gene encodes CDR1 SGHNT and CDR2 YYREEE (reference sequence).

The rearrangement joins TRBV4-3 to TRBJ2-3; D ambiguous. CDR3 size: 13 residues. V shed 4 bases and J shed 4 bases, with 9 bases lying between them. Germline loops: CDR1 LGHNA, CDR2 YSLEER. DNA for the CDR3: TGCGCCAGCAGCCCCCGCAAGGCAGATACGCAGTATTTT. Protein product: CASSPRKADTQYF.

The V and J genes are TRBV6-5 and TRBJ1-3; a weak D match, TRBD1 (5 bases). CDR3 length equals 16 residues. The germline V and J ends were trimmed by 0 bases and 0 bases, with 9 bases remaining between them. Germline CDR1 MNHEY, CDR2 SVGAGI. The CDR3 DNA sequence: TGTGCCAGCAGTTACTCGAGGGGAAGCTCTGGAAACACCATATATTTT. Residues: CASSYSRGSSGNTIYF.

The rearrangement links TRBV29-1 to TRBJ1-6, with D uncertain. The V gene lost 5 bases and the J gene lost 5 bases, with 13 bases spanning the gap. This CDR3 is built from 14 residues. Germline V gives CDR1 SQVTM, CDR2 ANQGSEA. CDR3 nucleotide sequence: TGCAGCGTTCCCTGGCGGCGTAATAATTCACCCCTCCACTTT. Its protein product is CSVPWRRNNSPLHF. Complete variable domain (other parts from reference TRBV29-1 and TRBJ1-6): SAVISQKPSRDICQRGTSLTIQCQVDSQVTMMFWYRQQPGQSLTLIATANQGSEATYESGFVIDKFPISRPNLTFSTLTVSNMSPEDSSIYLCSVPWRRNNSPLHFGNGTRLTVT.

The chain carries TRBV9 and TRBJ1-1; unclear D gene. The germline V and J ends were trimmed by 2 bases and 4 bases, with 9 bases remaining between them. This CDR3 is built from 13 residues. CDR1 and CDR2 from the germline V gene are SGDLS and YYNGEE. The CDR3 DNA sequence: TGTGCCAGCAGCGTCGCAGTTATCACTGAAGCTTTCTTT. Translated, it gives CASSVAVITEAFF. The full variable domain, with the rest looked up from reference TRBV9 and TRBJ1-1, is DSGVTQTPKHLITATGQRVTLRCSPRSGDLSVYWYQQSLDQGLQFLIQYYNGEERAKGNILERFSAQQFPDLHSELNLSSLELGDSALYFCASSVAVITEAFFGQGTRLTVV.

The chain couples TRBV27 to TRBJ1-6; possibly TRBD1 for D (6 bases). In germline, CDR1 is MNHEY, CDR2 SMNVEV (reference sequence). Trimming took 7 bases from V and 2 from J, leaving 12 bases between them. The CDR3 is made up of 15 amino acids. The CDR3 coding sequence is TGTGCCAGCAATACAGGGAGGGCCTATAATTCACCCCTCCACTTT. It codes for CASNTGRAYNSPLHF.

The V gene is TRBV30, the J gene TRBJ1-1; D is possibly TRBD1 (6 bases). Looked up from germline, CDR1 is GTSNPN and CDR2 is SVGIG (reference sequence). V lost 4 bases and J 1 base, leaving 19 bases between the germline ends. CDR3 length: 16 amino acids. The CDR3 bases are TGTGCCTGGATAGGGGGGGCTATCATATCGAACACTGAAGCTTTCTTT. It yields the protein CAWIGGAIISNTEAFF. Filled out from reference TRBV30 and TRBJ1-1, the complete variable domain reads SQTIHQWPATLVQPVGSPLSLECTVEGTSNPNLYWYRQAAGRGLQLLFYSVGIGQISSEVPQNLSASRPQDRQFILSSKKLLLSDSGFYLCAWIGGAIISNTEAFFGQGTRLTVV.